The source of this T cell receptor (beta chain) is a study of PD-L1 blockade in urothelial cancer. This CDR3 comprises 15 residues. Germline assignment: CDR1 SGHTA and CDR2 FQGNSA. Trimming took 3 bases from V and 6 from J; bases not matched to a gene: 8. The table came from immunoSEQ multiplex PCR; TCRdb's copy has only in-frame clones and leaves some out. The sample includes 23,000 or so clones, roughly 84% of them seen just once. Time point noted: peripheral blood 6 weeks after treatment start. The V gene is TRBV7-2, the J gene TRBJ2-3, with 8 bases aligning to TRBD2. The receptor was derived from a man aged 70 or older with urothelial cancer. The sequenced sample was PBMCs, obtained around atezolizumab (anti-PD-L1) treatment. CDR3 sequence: CASSFRAGLGDTQYF. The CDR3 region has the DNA TGTGCCAGCAGCTTTCGAGCGGGACTAGGGGATACGCAGTATTTT.